One and the same sample provided the 31 T cell receptor beta chains below, sequenced in a study of cytomegalovirus exposure and HLA in healthy donors. The primer mix had 60 Vbeta and 13 Jbeta primers. Libraries were prepared by immunoSEQ multiplex PCR; TCRdb keeps only in-frame clonotypes and omits some of them. The table lists about 110,000 clones, approximately 79% of them singletons. Sequenced sample: PBMCs. The origin of the receptors is a woman between 40 and 55 years old in good health and CMV-seronegative.

The gene calls are TRBV6-5 and TRBJ1-2; D is undetermined. There are 14 residues in the CDR3. CDR1 and CDR2 from the germline V gene are MNHEY and SVGAGI. The V gene lost 6 bases and the J gene lost 4 bases, with 15 bases spanning the gap. CDR3 nucleotide sequence: TGTGCCAGCAGAACGCGGGGTTTATTCTATGGCTACACCTTC. Translating gives CASRTRGLFYGYTF.

The chain links TRBV7-9 to TRBJ2-5; 9 bases line up with TRBD1. CDR3 size: 14 residues. Germline CDR1 reads SEHNR; CDR2 reads FQNEAQ (reference sequence). V lost 5 bases, J lost 5 bases, and 6 bases stayed unmatched. The CDR3 loop reads CASSQQGARETQYF. CDR3 DNA sequence: TGTGCCAGCAGCCAACAGGGGGCGCGGGAGACCCAGTACTTC.

CDR3 nucleotides: TGTGCCAGCGGTCGGGAGGGGGGCAATCAGCCCCAGCATTTT. It encodes CASGREGGNQPQHF. The genes are TRBV2 and TRBJ1-5; the D gene is possibly TRBD1 (6 bases). The CDR3 consists of 14 residues. Germline assignment: CDR1 SNHLY and CDR2 FYNNEI. Between the trimmed V and J ends, which lost 8 bases and 2 bases, there was a span of 13 bases.

The table lists this clone with a few counts. This rearrangement joins TRBV6-6 to TRBJ2-7; 13 bases are a match to TRBD2. The CDR3 runs to 15 residues. Germline V lookup: CDR1 MNHNY, CDR2 SVGAGI (reference sequence). The V gene end was trimmed by 4 bases and the J gene end by 3 bases; junction bases not matched to a gene: 3. This chain's CDR3 is CASSSTSGGLYEQYF. Here the CDR3 DNA reads TGTGCCAGCAGTTCGACTAGCGGGGGGCTCTACGAGCAGTACTTC.

The chain uses TRBV27 and TRBJ1-1; 7 bases are a match to TRBD1. V lost 2 bases to trimming and J lost 4 bases; unmatched junction nucleotides: 4. The CDR3 is 14 amino acids. Germline-derived CDR1 and CDR2 are MNHEY and SMNVEV (reference sequence). The CDR3 loop is CASSLQGGGTEAFF. The CDR3 DNA follows: TGTGCCAGCAGTTTACAGGGGGGAGGCACTGAAGCTTTCTTT.

The chain employs TRBV5-4 and TRBJ1-1, with D possibly being TRBD1 (5 bases). The germline V and J ends were trimmed by 6 bases and 0 bases, with 9 bases remaining between them. The germline V gene has CDR1 SGHNT and CDR2 YYREEE (reference sequence). The CDR3 is 13 residues long. Here the CDR3 DNA reads TGTGCCAGCATGCCGGACATGAACACTGAAGCTTTCTTT. Encoded protein: CASMPDMNTEAFF.

V is TRBV28 and J is TRBJ1-5; no definite D call. V lost 3 bases and J 2 bases, leaving 14 bases between the germline ends. From germline, CDR1 is MDHEN and CDR2 SYDVKM. The CDR3 is 16 residues long. CDR3 nucleotides: TGTGCCAGCAGTTTTTTACGGGGAGACGGCAATCAGCCCCAGCATTTT. Translated: CASSFLRGDGNQPQHF.

The rearrangement links TRBV11-2 to TRBJ2-3; 8 bases align to TRBD2. The V gene end was trimmed by 5 bases and the J gene end by 2 bases; junction bases not matched to a gene: 9. Germline loops: CDR1 SGHAT, CDR2 FQNNGV. CDR3 size: 16 residues. CDR3 in amino acids: CASSEIAGSFTDTQYF. CDR3 nucleotides: TGTGCCAGCAGCGAAATAGCGGGAAGCTTCACAGATACGCAGTATTTT. The whole variable domain, filled in from reference TRBV11-2 and TRBJ2-3, reads EAGVAQSPRYKIIEKRQSVAFWCNPISGHATLYWYQQILGQGPKLLIQFQNNGVVDDSQLPKDRFSAERLKGVDSTLKIQPAKLEDSAVYLCASSEIAGSFTDTQYFGPGTRLTVL.

This chain links TRBV28 with TRBJ2-5, with D possibly being TRBD1 (6 bases). This CDR3 has 14 residues. The germline V gene has CDR1 MDHEN and CDR2 SYDVKM. V was pared by 5 bases and J by 5 bases, with 15 bases between. The CDR3: CASSRTAVSETQYF. CDR3 in DNA: TGTGCCAGCAGTCGGACAGCGGTAAGCGAGACCCAGTACTTC.

This clone was detected a few times. The V call is TRBV4-3, the J call TRBJ2-1; a weak D match, TRBD1 (5 bases). V was shortened by 0 bases and J by 5 bases, with 5 bases between the two germline ends. Germline V gives CDR1 LGHNA, CDR2 YSLEER. This CDR3 comprises 13 residues. The CDR3 reads CASSQDRDNEQFF. The CDR3 DNA reads as TGCGCCAGCAGCCAAGACAGGGACAATGAGCAGTTCTTC.

The rearrangement links TRBV30 to TRBJ2-7; D remains unclear. This CDR3 has 13 residues. V was cut by 3 bases and J by 3 bases, with 12 bases left in between. CDR1 and CDR2 from the germline V gene are GTSNPN and SVGIG (reference sequence). The chain's CDR3 is CAWRSAPDYEQYF. In DNA form, the CDR3 reads TGTGCCTGGAGGTCAGCGCCAGACTACGAGCAGTACTTC. Together with reference TRBV30 and TRBJ2-7, the CDR3 gives the full variable domain: SQTIHQWPATLVQPVGSPLSLECTVEGTSNPNLYWYRQAAGRGLQLLFYSVGIGQISSEVPQNLSASRPQDRQFILSSKKLLLSDSGFYLCAWRSAPDYEQYFGPGTRLTVT.

The genes are TRBV9 and TRBJ2-3; 7 bases match TRBD1. There are 14 residues in the CDR3. Looked up from germline, CDR1 is SGDLS and CDR2 is YYNGEE. V shed 4 bases, J shed 5 bases, and the junction held 7 bases outside the gene matches. The chain's CDR3 is CASSPLTGLDTQYF. In DNA, the CDR3 is TGTGCCAGCAGCCCCTTGACAGGGTTAGATACGCAGTATTTT.

This rearrangement joins TRBV7-2 to TRBJ2-6; 8 positions agree with TRBD2. The germline V gene has CDR1 SGHTA and CDR2 FQGNSA. CDR3 length equals 18 residues. With 1 base clipped from V and 0 bases from J, the junction kept 5 bases outside the gene matches. The CDR3 DNA reads as TGTGCCAGCAGCTTAGTCACGGGGGGGAGCTCTGGGGCCAACGTCCTGACTTTC. As protein: CASSLVTGGSSGANVLTF.

J is TRBJ1-4 and V is TRBV6-5, with 7 bases lining up with TRBD1. There are 15 residues in the CDR3. V dropped 5 bases and J dropped 0; count of bases not matched to a gene: 3. Germline V gene data show CDR1 as MNHEY and CDR2 as SVGAGI. The CDR3 sequence is CASSMGQPTNEKLFF. CDR3 DNA: TGTGCCAGCAGTATGGGACAGCCAACTAATGAAAAACTGTTTTTT.

CDR3 sequence: CASSRETGGGQPQHF. Written as DNA, the CDR3 is TGCGCCAGCAGCCGAGAGACAGGGGGCGGTCAGCCCCAGCATTTT. The chain combines TRBV4-3 with TRBJ1-5, with 10 bases fitting TRBD1. V lost 4 bases to trimming and J lost 6 bases; unmatched junction nucleotides: 6. Germline V gene lookup returns CDR1 LGHNA and CDR2 YSLEER. This CDR3 comprises 15 residues.

This chain joins TRBV15 and TRBJ2-5; maybe TRBD2 (5 bases). Looked up from germline, CDR1 is LNHNV and CDR2 is YYDKDF (reference sequence). The CDR3 spans 13 residues. Trimming removed 8 bases from V and 2 bases from J, with 12 bases in between. This chain's CDR3 is CATRGGAQETQYF. CDR3 DNA: TGTGCCACCCGAGGAGGAGCGCAAGAGACCCAGTACTTC.

The chain has TRBV11-2 and TRBJ2-5; D is ambiguous. The J call may not be correct, given that the DNA end is closer to TRBJ2-7. The length of the CDR3 is 12 residues. Germline CDR1 and CDR2: SGHAT and FQNNGV. CDR3 nucleotide sequence: TGTGCCAGCAGCTTAGGCACAAGCGAGCAGTACTTC. Translation gives CASSLGTSEQYF.

The chain combines TRBV28 with TRBJ2-1; TRBD2 matches 10 bases. J was trimmed by 6 bases and V by 3 bases; bases with no gene match: 8. CDR1 and CDR2 from the germline V gene are MDHEN and SYDVKM. This CDR3 has 16 amino acids. In DNA, the CDR3 is TGTGCCAGCAGTTTGCTAGCGGGAGTAATCTCCAATGAGCAGTTCTTC. Residues: CASSLLAGVISNEQFF.

CDR3 residues: CAWSRPLAGGLEQYF. CDR3 sequence (DNA): TGTGCCTGGAGCAGGCCCCTAGCGGGGGGACTCGAGCAGTACTTC. The chain employs TRBV30 and TRBJ2-7; 11 bases are shared with TRBD2. Losses at the gene ends were 3 bases for V and 6 bases for J; bases not matched to a gene: 10. This CDR3 region has 15 residues. Germline CDR1 GTSNPN, CDR2 SVGIG (reference sequence).

This chain connects TRBV5-5 to TRBJ2-2; D not resolved. CDR1 is SGHKS, CDR2 YYEKEE, per germline (reference sequence). This CDR3 spans 16 amino acids. The V end lost 3 bases, the J end lost 3 bases, and 15 bases lay between the germline ends. This chain's CDR3 is CASSSVRSGYTGELFF. CDR3 in DNA: TGTGCCAGCAGCTCAGTGAGGAGTGGTTACACCGGGGAGCTGTTTTTT.

The count of this clone is one. The chain carries TRBV25-1 and TRBJ1-4; TRBD1 might be the D (5 bases). The CDR3 is made up of 17 amino acids. Trimming took off 3 bases at V and 7 bases at J, with 21 bases between the two ends. Germline CDR1 is MGHDK and CDR2 is SYGVNS. CDR3 protein: CASSDPLGGYGGEKLFF. DNA for the CDR3: TGTGCCAGCAGTGACCCCCTGGGAGGGTACGGGGGTGAAAAACTGTTTTTT.

The chain links TRBV14 to TRBJ2-5, with 9 bases matching TRBD1. V trimming: 0 bases; J trimming: 1 base; junction bases outside the gene matches: 6. Germline CDR1 SGHDN, CDR2 FVKESK. The CDR3 contains 17 residues. DNA of the CDR3: TGTGCCAGCAGCCAAGATGAAGGGGACAGGGTCCAAGAGACCCAGTACTTC. This gives the protein CASSQDEGDRVQETQYF.

This rearrangement joins TRBV30 to TRBJ2-5, with 11 positions matching TRBD2. Germline V CDR1 and CDR2: GTSNPN, SVGIG (reference sequence). The junction had 11 bases not matched to a gene; V was cut back by 3 bases and J by 2 bases. The CDR3 covers 17 residues. CDR3 in DNA: TGTGCCTGGAGCGAGCGACCACTAGCGGGGGTTCAAGAGACCCAGTACTTC. Protein product: CAWSERPLAGVQETQYF.

V gene TRBV2 combines with J gene TRBJ2-2; 13 bases agree with TRBD2. The CDR3 has 17 amino acids. The germline V gene has CDR1 SNHLY and CDR2 FYNNEI. V was pared by 10 bases and J by 0 bases, with 8 bases of the junction left unmatched. CDR3 protein: CATNGLAGAPNTGELFF. The CDR3 DNA reads as TGTGCCACCAACGGACTAGCGGGGGCACCGAACACCGGGGAGCTGTTTTTT.

The chain has TRBV4-1 and TRBJ2-5; D call uncertain. V was cut by 1 base and J by 5 bases, with 8 bases left in between. Germline V CDR1 and CDR2: MGHRA, YSYEKL. The CDR3 extends over 13 amino acids. CDR3 amino acids: CASSQVPEETQYF. The CDR3 DNA follows: TGCGCCAGCAGCCAAGTGCCGGAGGAGACCCAGTACTTC.

The chain carries TRBV29-1 and TRBJ1-2; 9 bases are a match to TRBD1. From germline, CDR1 is SQVTM and CDR2 ANQGSEA. The junction had 5 bases not matched to a gene; V was cut back by 4 bases and J by 8 bases. The CDR3 extends over 12 amino acids. Here the CDR3 DNA reads TGCAGCGTTGTAACAGGGGGCCGGGGCTACACCTTC. The encoded protein is CSVVTGGRGYTF.

The V call is TRBV29-1, the J call TRBJ1-1; D gene ambiguous. This CDR3 contains 13 residues. Per the germline V gene, CDR1 is SQVTM and CDR2 is ANQGSEA. Trimming left V 4 bases short and J 0 bases short, with 9 bases between. Here the CDR3 reads CSVVLQLNTEAFF. The CDR3 DNA follows: TGCAGCGTTGTATTACAGCTGAACACTGAAGCTTTCTTT.

The rearrangement joins TRBV4-3 to TRBJ2-3; TRBD2 is a possible D gene (5 bases). Trimming took off 1 base at V and 5 bases at J, with 19 bases between the two ends. The CDR3 contains 17 residues. Germline values: CDR1 LGHNA, CDR2 YSLEER. The CDR3 DNA is TGCGCCAGCAGCCAAGCTACCGGACTCGTTCGTTTAGATACGCAGTATTTT. Encoded protein: CASSQATGLVRLDTQYF.

The V call is TRBV20-1, the J call TRBJ1-5; D is uncertain. The CDR3 totals 11 residues. With 6 bases removed from V and 4 bases from J, the gap between germline ends came to 7 bases. CDR1 is DFQATT and CDR2 is SNEGSKA in the germline V gene (reference sequence). The CDR3 reads CSAAGNQPQHF. The CDR3 bases are TGCAGTGCCGCCGGTAATCAGCCCCAGCATTTT.

The chain carries TRBV5-1 and TRBJ2-1, with D perhaps TRBD1 (5 bases). V gave up 2 bases and J gave up 0 bases, with 9 bases separating them. Per the germline V gene, CDR1 is SGHRS and CDR2 is YFSETQ. This CDR3 comprises 15 residues. In DNA form, the CDR3 reads TGCGCCAGCAGCTTTGGGGCGAGCTCCTACAATGAGCAGTTCTTC. It yields the protein CASSFGASSYNEQFF.

The chain couples TRBV6-6 to TRBJ1-2; no firm D call. CDR3 size: 12 residues. CDR1 MNHNY and CDR2 SVGAGI come from the germline V gene (reference sequence). V dropped 6 bases and J dropped 1 base, with 6 bases sitting between them. The CDR3 bases are TGTGCCAGCAGAAGAGTTAACTATGGCTACACCTTC. This encodes CASRRVNYGYTF.